This T cell receptor (beta chain) was identified in a study of OX40 agonist ivuxolimab in advanced cancers. Study findings and constraints: The study observed clonal expansion of CD4+ and CD8+ blood T cells by week 6 at 0.1 to 3.0 mg/kg.

Sequencing used immunoSEQ multiplex PCR; TCRdb keeps in-frame clones, though not all of them. The data contain 45,000 to 60,000 clones, approximately 93% of them singletons. Autoimmune disease history or systemic immunosuppression led to patients being barred. Concerning this clone: Its antigen is still unknown.

V dropped 4 bases and J dropped 6; count of bases not matched to a gene: 4. The CDR3 length is 13 residues. From germline, CDR1 is SQVTM and CDR2 ANQGSEA. The source was CD4+ or CD8+ T cells sorted from blood, collected in a trial of the OX40 agonist ivuxolimab. This clonotype originated in an adult with an advanced solid tumor such as melanoma, head and neck, liver or kidney cancer. The chain carries TRBV29-1 and TRBJ2-3, with TRBD1 identical over 10 bases. The CDR3 DNA reads TGCAGCGTTGGGACAGGGGGGGCGGATACGCAGTATTTT. Protein: CSVGTGGADTQYF.